This TCR beta chain appears in the sequencing data of a study of PD-L1 blockade in urothelial cancer. Across the study: Between 0 and 3 prior chemotherapy regimens had been given to patients. Peripheral blood specimens exhibited a median yield of 141,255 T cells.

V was pared by 5 bases and J by 5 bases, with 3 bases of the junction left unmatched. Germline CDR1 and CDR2: GTSNPN and SVGIG (reference sequence). The CDR3 is made up of 13 amino acids. Locally advanced or metastatic urothelial carcinoma affected all patients. Per patient, between 1 and 8 samples were collected at pretreatment and on-treatment time points. Sequencing used immunoSEQ multiplex PCR; TCRdb keeps in-frame clones, though not all of them. The sample shows just over 20,000 clones, 85% to 90% of them seen only once. The rearrangement uses TRBV30 and TRBJ1-6; TRBD1 agrees at 7 bases. The receptor was derived from a man in his forties or fifties with urothelial cancer. The sequencing used PBMCs, collected around atezolizumab (anti-PD-L1) treatment. In DNA form, the CDR3 reads TGTGCCTGGGGACAGGACCATAATTCACCCCTCCACTTT. Protein: CAWGQDHNSPLHF.